What follows are 26 T cell receptor beta chains derived from one specimen sequenced in a study of CD8 T cells in ankylosing spondylitis. The study's findings and limits: Made up of several highly homologous variants, a TCR beta motif appeared characteristic of ankylosing spondylitis blood.

Via MiXCR, TCRdb re-called the 5' RACE reads, giving one row per CDR3 protein. The data contain a few hundred thousand distinct CDR3 sequences, 7.3% of them seen just once; the ten biggest clones take up approximately 15%. Antigens for these TCRs are unknown. The specimen sequenced was blood, either unsorted or a sorted T cell fraction (not recorded which). The receptors originated from a male donor with ankylosing spondylitis.

This clonotype appeared many times. The chain couples TRBV10-3 to TRBJ1-5, with D unclear. The CDR3 extends over 13 amino acids. V was cut by 2 bases and J by 3 bases, with 5 bases left in between. CDR1 is ENHRY and CDR2 is SYGVKD in the germline V gene. CDR3 in DNA: TGTGCCATCAGTGAGGACATCAATCAGCCCCAGCATTTT. Translating gives CAISEDINQPQHF.

In this sample, this clonotype turned up many times. V gene TRBV27 combines with J gene TRBJ2-7; D remains ambiguous. From germline, CDR1 is MNHEY and CDR2 SMNVEV (reference sequence). This CDR3 is 16 amino acids long. Trimming left V 3 bases short and J 0 bases short, with 15 bases between. Written as DNA, the CDR3 is TGTGCCAGCAGTTTGATTTTGACCACCGGCTCCTACGAGCAGTACTTC. Translation: CASSLILTTGSYEQYF.

This clonotype was recorded at least ten times. The chain couples TRBV11-1 to TRBJ1-5; 10 bases are a match to TRBD1. Trimming at V came to 3 bases and at J to 1 base, leaving 6 bases not matched to a gene. In germline, CDR1 is SGHAT, CDR2 FQDESV (reference sequence). The CDR3 extends over 17 amino acids. For the CDR3, the DNA is TGTGCCAGCAGCTTGTCGACAGGGGGCTTGAGCAATCAGCCCCAGCATTTT. This translates into CASSLSTGGLSNQPQHF.

This clonotype showed up many times. This chain links TRBV5-6 with TRBJ1-2; TRBD1 is a possible D gene (6 bases). The germline V and J ends were trimmed by 4 bases and 6 bases, with 19 bases remaining between them. Per germline, CDR1 SGHDT and CDR2 YYEEEE. The CDR3 has 15 residues. CDR3 bases: TGTGCCAGCAGCCGAGCGGGGGCGCGGGAGAATGGCTACACCTTC. This codes for CASSRAGARENGYTF.

This clonotype was counted at least ten times. V is TRBV19 and J is TRBJ2-4, with a possible D match to TRBD2 (6 bases). This CDR3 contains 15 residues. The V gene's germline CDR1 is LNHDA and CDR2 SQIVND (reference sequence). V lost 10 bases and J lost 1, with 17 bases in between. The CDR3 sequence is CATETSVLAKNIQYF. Here the CDR3 DNA reads TGTGCCACCGAGACTAGTGTTTTGGCCAAAAACATTCAGTACTTC.

This chain connects TRBV7-8 to TRBJ2-1, with D possibly matching TRBD2 (5 bases). CDR1 and CDR2 (germline): SGHVS, FQNEAQ. V was pared by 5 bases and J by 8 bases, with 25 bases between. The CDR3 spans 17 residues. The CDR3 sequence: CASSASPRLWEMDEQFF. The CDR3 DNA reads as TGTGCCAGCAGCGCCTCCCCGCGACTTTGGGAGATGGATGAGCAGTTCTTC.

Many counts were recorded for this clonotype. The V gene is TRBV7-2, the J gene TRBJ1-5, with a tentative D call TRBD1 (6 bases). The CDR3 totals 14 residues. Trimming shortened V by 3 bases and J by 8 bases, and 14 bases separated the two germline ends. Germline loops: CDR1 SGHTA, CDR2 FQGNSA. Here the CDR3 reads CASSFNTGSEPQHF. In nucleotides, the CDR3 is TGTGCCAGCAGCTTTAATACAGGGTCGGAGCCCCAGCATTTT.

This rearrangement joins TRBV20-1 to TRBJ1-5, with 7 bases identical to TRBD1. Germline V gives CDR1 DFQATT, CDR2 SNEGSKA (reference sequence). CDR3 size: 16 residues. The trim removed 1 base at V and 2 bases at J, leaving 8 bases unmatched. The CDR3 loop is CSARGQGEFRNQPQHF. CDR3 nucleotide sequence: TGCAGTGCTAGAGGACAGGGAGAGTTTCGCAATCAGCCCCAGCATTTT.

The chain employs TRBV20-1 and TRBJ1-2; 8 bases align to TRBD1. Per germline, CDR1 DFQATT and CDR2 SNEGSKA (reference sequence). The CDR3 extends over 14 amino acids. Trimming at V came to 1 base and at J to 5 bases, leaving 6 bases not matched to a gene. This chain's CDR3 is CSARVRGQEYGYTF. The CDR3 nucleotides read TGCAGTGCTAGAGTCAGGGGGCAAGAGTATGGCTACACCTTC.

Remarks on this clonotype: This sequence may be a read error, since a much larger clone differs from it by one base. CDR3 residues: CASRSLGGTIYGYTF. CDR3 DNA: TGTGCCAGCCGCTCCCTAGGCGGGACCATCTATGGCTACACCTTC. The chain carries TRBV7-9 and TRBJ1-2; the D gene is possibly TRBD1 (5 bases). V was cut by 8 bases and J by 4 bases, with 20 bases left in between. Germline V lookup: CDR1 SEHNR, CDR2 FQNEAQ (reference sequence). The CDR3 runs to 15 residues.

This clonotype was counted ten times or more. CDR3 residues: CAISESPATVNNSPLHF. The CDR3 bases are TGTGCCATCAGTGAGTCCCCGGCGACAGTCAATAATTCACCCCTCCACTTT. The rearrangement joins TRBV10-3 to TRBJ1-6; D might be TRBD1 (5 bases). V shed 0 bases and J shed 5 bases, with 14 bases lying between them. CDR3 length equals 17 residues. From germline, CDR1 is ENHRY and CDR2 SYGVKD.

The genes are TRBV7-6 and TRBJ2-7; D uncertain. V shed 2 bases and J shed 2 bases, with 13 bases lying between them. Germline V gives CDR1 SGHVS, CDR2 FNYEAQ. This CDR3 is 15 amino acids long. This chain's CDR3 is CASSLSARGAYEQYF. The CDR3 nucleotides read TGTGCCAGCAGCTTATCGGCCCGAGGAGCCTACGAGCAGTACTTC.

This clonotype was counted a few times. The chain recombines TRBV7-9 with TRBJ1-6; D is unresolved. Germline V CDR1 and CDR2: SEHNR, FQNEAQ (reference sequence). The V end was cut by 3 bases, the J end by 1 base, with 13 bases between. This CDR3 is 17 amino acids long. The chain's CDR3 is CASSFAAVSSYNSPLHF. The CDR3 DNA reads as TGTGCCAGCAGCTTCGCGGCCGTTTCTTCCTATAATTCACCCCTCCACTTT.

This clonotype showed up just a few times. This chain uses TRBV6-1 with TRBJ2-7; tentative D call: TRBD1 (6 bases). CDR1 is MNHNS, CDR2 SASEGT, per germline. This CDR3 region has 14 residues. CDR3 sequence: CESGEGVTSYEQYF. As DNA, the CDR3 is TGTGAGTCAGGGGAAGGTGTGACCTCCTACGAGCAGTACTTC.

This clonotype has a count of ten or more. The genes are TRBV14 and TRBJ2-1, with D tentatively TRBD1 (6 bases). This CDR3 region has 13 residues. Germline assignment: CDR1 SGHDN and CDR2 FVKESK. V dropped 10 bases and J dropped 4 bases, with 14 bases sitting between them. CDR3: CATSDRLYNEQFF. CDR3 sequence (DNA): TGTGCCACCAGTGACAGGTTATACAATGAGCAGTTCTTC.

In its sample, this clonotype ranks as medium-sized. DNA for the CDR3: TGCGCCAGCAGCCAGGTCCAAGGGGTAATGTCCTACAATGAGCAGTTCTTC. Its protein product is CASSQVQGVMSYNEQFF. J is TRBJ2-1 and V is TRBV4-3, with a possible D match to TRBD1 (5 bases). The CDR3 spans 17 residues. CDR1 LGHNA and CDR2 YSLEER come from the germline V gene. The V end was cut by 3 bases, the J end by 1 base, with 16 bases between.

This clonotype was seen ten or more times. DNA for the CDR3: TGCGCCAGCAGTCCAAGTGGTCGGAGCCAAGAGACCCAGTACTTC. It specifies CASSPSGRSQETQYF. V is TRBV4-1 and J is TRBJ2-5; unclear D gene. V lost 6 bases and J lost 1, with 15 bases in between. CDR1 and CDR2 (germline): MGHRA, YSYEKL. This CDR3 spans 15 amino acids.

This clonotype appeared many times. The genes are TRBV27 and TRBJ1-2; 9 bases line up with TRBD1. CDR1 and CDR2 (germline): MNHEY, SMNVEV (reference sequence). The V segment lost 5 bases and the J segment 8 bases; nucleotides outside the gene matches: 15. The CDR3 runs 16 residues. CDR3 sequence: CASSILTGGLWEGYTF. The CDR3 DNA sequence: TGTGCCAGCAGTATCCTAACAGGGGGCCTGTGGGAAGGCTACACCTTC.

This rearrangement joins TRBV6-1 to TRBJ2-5, with 8 bases fitting TRBD1. Germline V gene lookup returns CDR1 MNHNS and CDR2 SASEGT. V lost 6 bases and J lost 3; bases outside the gene matches: 3. The CDR3 contains 13 residues. The CDR3 sequence: CASSEDREETQYF. In DNA, the CDR3 is TGTGCCAGCAGCGAGGACAGGGAAGAGACCCAGTACTTC.

This clonotype came up a few times. CDR3 nucleotide sequence: TGTGCCAGCAGAGCGGACAGATTCAACACTGAAGCTTTCTTT. Encoded protein: CASRADRFNTEAFF. V usage is TRBV5-6 and J usage is TRBJ1-1, with D perhaps TRBD1 (6 bases). Germline CDR1 reads SGHDT; CDR2 reads YYEEEE. Trimming cost V 5 bases and J 2 bases, with 13 bases left between them. This CDR3 region has 14 residues.

In its sample, this clonotype was seen many times. The V and J genes are TRBV7-9 and TRBJ2-5; maybe TRBD1 (5 bases). Germline CDR1 SEHNR, CDR2 FQNEAQ (reference sequence). Deletions cut 5 bases from V and 5 bases from J, with 18 bases between. CDR3 length: 15 residues. The CDR3 protein is CASSHRQSLRETQYF. CDR3 DNA: TGTGCCAGCAGCCACCGACAGTCGTTGAGGGAGACCCAGTACTTC.

This clonotype was recorded many times. The chain couples TRBV7-9 to TRBJ2-7; D is perhaps TRBD1 or TRBD2 (5 bases each). V lost 5 bases and J lost 6, with 11 bases in between. The length of the CDR3 is 12 residues. Looked up from germline, CDR1 is SEHNR and CDR2 is FQNEAQ (reference sequence). The CDR3 reads CASSPGPGEQYF. The CDR3 region has the DNA TGTGCCAGCAGCCCGGGGCCAGGCGAGCAGTACTTC.

The chain recombines TRBV12-3 or TRBV12-4 with TRBJ1-1; TRBD1 matches 8 bases. CDR3 length equals 14 residues. After removal of 5 bases from V and 8 bases from J, the junction contained 10 bases not matched to a gene. The CDR3 protein is CASSPPGQAAEAFF. In DNA, the CDR3 is TGTGCCAGCAGTCCGCCGGGACAGGCTGCCGAAGCTTTCTTT.

This clonotype was found many times. This chain joins TRBV6-2 or TRBV6-3 and TRBJ2-5; TRBD2 matches at 7 bases. Germline trimming cut 2 bases from V and 4 bases from J; bases unmatched to any gene: 7. The CDR3 covers 15 residues. Germline V gene lookup returns CDR1 MNHEY and CDR2 SVGEGT. In nucleotides, the CDR3 is TGTGCCAGCAGTTACCTGCGTGGGAGGGGAGAGACCCAGTACTTC. Amino acids: CASSYLRGRGETQYF.

This clonotype was counted at least ten times. The chain is built from TRBV16 and TRBJ2-1; D might be TRBD2 (6 bases). Trimming removed 4 bases at V and 5 bases at J, with 12 bases between. Germline V lookup: CDR1 KGHSY, CDR2 FQNENV. The CDR3 length is 14 residues. The chain's CDR3 is CASSRASADNEQFF. Here the CDR3 DNA reads TGTGCCAGCAGCCGGGCTAGCGCCGACAATGAGCAGTTCTTC.

This clonotype was recorded at least ten times. This chain joins TRBV4-3 and TRBJ2-5; the D is unclear. This CDR3 is built from 14 residues. Looked up from germline, CDR1 is LGHNA and CDR2 is YSLEER. The V end was cut by 0 bases, the J end by 2 bases, with 7 bases between. The CDR3 region is CASSQDRRQETQYF. The CDR3 coding sequence is TGCGCCAGCAGCCAAGATAGGAGACAAGAGACCCAGTACTTC.